This entry is about one T cell receptor beta chain. These data originate in a study of control samples from healthy donors and cancer patients. CDR3 size: 15 residues. Between the trimmed V and J ends, which lost 2 bases and 2 bases, there was a span of 13 bases. Germline V gene lookup returns CDR1 SGHDN and CDR2 FVKESK. Repertoires were generated with immunoSEQ multiplex PCR, while TCRdb's copy carries only in-frame clones and drops some. Here the sample spans some 120,000 clones, 85% to 90% being singletons. The sequence derives from a woman in her fifties or sixties with colorectal cancer. The chain is built from TRBV14 and TRBJ2-7; possible D gene TRBD1, 5 bases. The specimen was PBMCs. The CDR3 protein is CASSQQGRFPYEQYF. CDR3 nucleotide sequence: TGTGCCAGCAGCCAACAGGGCAGGTTTCCCTACGAGCAGTACTTC.